This T cell receptor beta chain stems from a study of early stage breast cancer tumors. Overall study context: About 80% of the 16 invasive tumors were ER+, PR+ and HER2-. The ER+/PR+/HER2- tumors included 7 to 9 ductal and a few lobular carcinomas.

Concerning this clone: Its antigen is undetermined.

The V gene's germline CDR1 is KGHSH and CDR2 LQKENI. The CDR3 has 13 amino acids. V lost 3 bases and J lost 1, with 4 bases in between. Regarding the study as a whole: Blood repertoires resembled normal breast more than tumor.

Each sample had two DNA replicates, roughly 0.5 ug blood or around 1.6 ug tissue. Assay used: immunoSEQ multiplex PCR; TCRdb lists only in-frame clones, some missing. The sample contains 25,000 to 30,000 clones, 80% of which appear only once. The chain joins TRBV18 to TRBJ1-5; D gene ambiguous. The material sequenced was blood. The TCR was taken from a person aged 55 to 69 with breast cancer. CDR3 residues: CASSPGSNQPQHF. The CDR3 coding sequence is TGTGCCAGCTCACCCGGGAGCAATCAGCCCCAGCATTTT.